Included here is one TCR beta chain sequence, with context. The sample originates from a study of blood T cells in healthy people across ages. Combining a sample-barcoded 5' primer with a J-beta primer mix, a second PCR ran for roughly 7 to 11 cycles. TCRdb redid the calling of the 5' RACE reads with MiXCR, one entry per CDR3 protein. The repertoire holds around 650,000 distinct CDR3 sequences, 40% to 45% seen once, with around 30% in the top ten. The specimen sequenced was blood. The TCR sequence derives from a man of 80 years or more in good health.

In nucleotides, the CDR3 is TGTGCCAGCAGCCGGCTATCACAGGCGGTACCCCTTGGCTATGGCTACACCTTC. Translating gives CASSRLSQAVPLGYGYTF. This chain uses TRBV7-9 with TRBJ1-2, with D possibly TRBD1 on 5 matching bases. Germline CDR1 reads SEHNR; CDR2 reads FQNEAQ (reference sequence). With 5 bases removed from V and 4 bases from J, the gap between germline ends came to 26 bases. This CDR3 spans 18 amino acids.